The rows below give T cell receptor beta chains drawn from one sample of a study of blood T cell repertoires in COVID-19. TCRdb's copy holds only in-frame clones and misses some; the assay was immunoSEQ multiplex PCR. In the table there are some 71,000 clones, about nine tenths of which are singletons. Sequenced sample: peripheral blood. These receptors originate from a man under 40 with acute or convalescent COVID-19. Both conserved end residues are part of each CDR3. Each record gives: V gene, J gene, CDR3 protein.

TRBV11-3	TRBJ2-5	CASSLSLAGQETQYF
TRBV6-5	TRBJ1-6	CASSGFFQTPSPLHF
TRBV30	TRBJ1-2	CAWSQQQGKGYTF
TRBV30	TRBJ1-4	CAWSVRYRRTSARSEKLFF
TRBV7-2	TRBJ2-7	CASSLGQGARVNF
TRBV7-9	TRBJ1-4	CASSFRGGANEKLFF
TRBV5-1	TRBJ2-2	CASSLGLAGGPTGELFF
TRBV4-2	TRBJ1-4	CASSQDGWLGGGEKLFF
TRBV5-1	TRBJ2-1	CASSSYSGASGGAVNEQFF
TRBV7-3	TRBJ1-2	CASSRGPTGEGYTF
TRBV9	TRBJ2-3	CASSVGGRGRTDTQYF
TRBV6-1	TRBJ2-5	CASSEGGTQETQYF
TRBV20-1	TRBJ2-7	CSASSQGPTYEQYF
TRBV5-6	TRBJ1-3	CASSLASGGRTIYF
TRBV2	TRBJ1-1	CASSEAALAFF
TRBV6-6	TRBJ2-3	CASSRREDSQTQYF
TRBV6-6	TRBJ1-3	CASSRDFSSGNTIYF
TRBV6-5	TRBJ2-5	CASILSGGRGTQYF
TRBV5-1	TRBJ1-4	CASSPTTGATNEKLFF
TRBV7-9	TRBJ2-2	CASSPDTGRELFF
TRBV2	TRBJ2-5	CASSELAAETQYF
TRBV6-6	TRBJ2-3	CASSSAGRPTDTQYF
TRBV18	TRBJ2-1	CASSPVAREQFF
TRBV19	TRBJ1-2	CASTKEGTGRIYGYTF
TRBV30	TRBJ2-3	CAWSAGQGWTDTQYF
TRBV5-1	TRBJ1-2	CASSSPPGNYGYTF
TRBV7-9	TRBJ1-6	CASSLRQGDSPLHF
TRBV5-4	TRBJ2-1	CASSGRTSGGYNEQFF
TRBV5-1	TRBJ1-6	CASSWTGRDNSPLHF
TRBV5-1	TRBJ2-1	CASSSGTGDNEQFF
TRBV6-5	TRBJ1-1	CASSLGQGLNTEAFF
TRBV3-1/TRBV3-2	TRBJ2-1	CASSQGAGGPYNEQFF
TRBV19	TRBJ1-1	CASNPGRENTEAFF
TRBV19	TRBJ2-5	CASSPLTGGLETQYF
TRBV2	TRBJ1-5	CATLPFPGQGNQPQHF
TRBV5-8	TRBJ1-5	CASTLLGVSNQPQHF
TRBV3-1/TRBV3-2	TRBJ2-5	CASSQEAQETQYF
TRBV3-1/TRBV3-2	TRBJ1-1	CASSHSRGYTEAFF
TRBV6-5	TRBJ2-3	CASRLQRLAFQYF
TRBV6-6	TRBJ2-7	CASRIQGGTYEQYF
TRBV4-1	TRBJ1-6	CASSQEEEINSPLHF